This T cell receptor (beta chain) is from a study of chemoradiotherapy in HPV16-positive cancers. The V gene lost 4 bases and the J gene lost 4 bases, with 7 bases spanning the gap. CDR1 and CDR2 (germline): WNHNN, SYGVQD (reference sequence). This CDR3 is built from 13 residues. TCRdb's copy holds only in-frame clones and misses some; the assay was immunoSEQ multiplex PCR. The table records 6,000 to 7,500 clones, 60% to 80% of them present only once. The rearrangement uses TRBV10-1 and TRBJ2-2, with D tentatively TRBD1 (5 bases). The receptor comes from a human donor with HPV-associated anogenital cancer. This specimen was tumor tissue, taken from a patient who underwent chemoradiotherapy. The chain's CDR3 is CASSGGGTGELFF. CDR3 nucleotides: TGCGCCAGCAGTGGGGGCGGCACCGGGGAGCTGTTTTTT.